The 14 T cell receptor beta chains given below trace back to one sample, sequenced in a study of shared clonotypes between healthy human individuals. The method was immunoSEQ multiplex PCR; TCRdb's version includes in-frame clones alone and lacks a portion of them. The sample includes hundreds of thousands of clones, around 79% of them seen just once. What was sequenced was PBMCs. The receptor source for this set is a woman aged 40 to 49 in good health. Some clones in this sample may be carry-over from other donors' samples.

This clone was seen a few times. The rearrangement joins TRBV10-3 to TRBJ2-4; 9 nucleotides align to TRBD1. The CDR3 has 16 residues. Germline V CDR1 and CDR2: ENHRY, SYGVKD. V dropped 6 bases and J dropped 0; count of bases not matched to a gene: 6. Written as DNA, the CDR3 is TGTGCCATCAGGGCGGACAGGGGTCTAGCCAAAAACATTCAGTACTTC. It translates to CAIRADRGLAKNIQYF.

The chain links TRBV7-9 to TRBJ2-3; no clear D. The CDR3 totals 15 residues. Germline V lookup: CDR1 SEHNR, CDR2 FQNEAQ (reference sequence). V lost 2 bases to trimming and J lost 1 base, with 10 bases between them. CDR3 loop: CASSLYAVGTDTQYF. CDR3 coding DNA: TGTGCCAGCAGCTTATATGCCGTAGGCACAGATACGCAGTATTTT.

This clone was counted once. This same CDR3 is encoded by further DNA sequences in the sample. The genes are TRBV9 and TRBJ2-1; 13 bases line up with TRBD2. CDR3 length: 17 residues. Per germline, CDR1 SGDLS and CDR2 YYNGEE. Unmatched junction bases numbered 4, after V lost 4 bases and J lost 0 bases. Here the CDR3 reads CASSPRTSGSSYNEQFF. The DNA for the CDR3 is TGTGCCAGCAGCCCAAGGACTAGCGGGAGCTCCTACAATGAGCAGTTCTTC.

This clone has just one count. The chain is built from TRBV2 and TRBJ1-2; D not certain. The CDR3 is made up of 14 amino acids. The ends were cut back, 6 bases at V and 6 bases at J, with 17 bases in the middle. Germline V gives CDR1 SNHLY, CDR2 FYNNEI. The CDR3 protein is CASSNPWATDGYTF. The CDR3 DNA reads as TGTGCCAGCAGCAATCCATGGGCGACGGATGGCTACACCTTC. The entire variable domain, with the rest obtained from reference TRBV2 and TRBJ1-2, is as follows: EPEVTQTPSHQVTQMGQEVILRCVPISNHLYFYWYRQILGQKVEFLVSFYNNEISEKSEIFDDQFSVERPDGSNFTLKIRSTKLEDSAMYFCASSNPWATDGYTFGSGTRLTVV.

This clone was detected a few times. The rearrangement joins TRBV5-4 to TRBJ2-5; 9 bases line up with TRBD2. Germline CDR1 and CDR2: SGHNT and YYREEE (reference sequence). The CDR3 is 15 residues long. The V segment lost 4 bases and the J segment 2 bases; nucleotides outside the gene matches: 6. The CDR3 reads CASSEKAGGQETQYF. DNA of the CDR3: TGTGCCAGCAGCGAAAAGGCGGGAGGGCAAGAGACCCAGTACTTC.

The V gene is TRBV11-1, the J gene TRBJ2-2; 9 nucleotides line up with TRBD2. The CDR3 loop spans 15 amino acids. The V gene end was trimmed by 5 bases and the J gene end by 7 bases; junction bases not matched to a gene: 8. CDR1 and CDR2 (germline): SGHAT, FQDESV (reference sequence). This CDR3 is CASSHSGRRDGELFF. CDR3 nucleotides: TGTGCCAGCAGCCATAGCGGGAGACGGGACGGGGAGCTGTTTTTT.

This chain connects TRBV27 to TRBJ2-2; 7 bases match TRBD2. The germline CDR1 and CDR2 sequences are MNHEY and SMNVEV (reference sequence). With V trimmed by 7 bases and J by 1 base, 6 bases remained unmatched. The CDR3 spans 15 residues. This chain's CDR3 is CASKKWTRNTGELFF. CDR3 nucleotide sequence: TGTGCCAGCAAAAAGTGGACTAGGAACACCGGGGAGCTGTTTTTT.

Many counts were recorded for this clone. The rearrangement links TRBV5-1 to TRBJ2-1; 13 positions match TRBD2. This CDR3 region has 17 residues. The V segment lost 2 bases and the J segment 2 bases; nucleotides outside the gene matches: 4. From germline, CDR1 is SGHRS and CDR2 YFSETQ. As DNA, the CDR3 is TGCGCCAGCAGCTTAACTAGCGGGAGGGCCCCCTACAATGAGCAGTTCTTC. Its protein is CASSLTSGRAPYNEQFF.

V gene TRBV28 combines with J gene TRBJ1-4; D not resolved. The germline V gene encodes CDR1 MDHEN and CDR2 SYDVKM. The CDR3 spans 14 residues. The V end lost 3 bases, the J end lost 4 bases, and 9 bases lay between the germline ends. The CDR3 reads CASSFDGFNEKLFF. For the CDR3, the DNA is TGTGCCAGCAGTTTTGACGGTTTTAATGAAAAACTGTTTTTT.

The chain has TRBV5-4 and TRBJ2-7, with 7 bases identical to TRBD1. V shed 4 bases, J shed 4 bases, and the junction held 11 bases outside the gene matches. Germline lookup yields CDR1 SGHNT and CDR2 YYREEE (reference sequence). The CDR3 covers 15 residues. The CDR3 coding sequence is TGTGCCAGCAGCCCAAGACAGGGAATGGCTTACGAGCAGTACTTC. Translated, it gives CASSPRQGMAYEQYF.

This clone has only a few counts. This chain connects TRBV9 to TRBJ2-1; TRBD1 or TRBD2 may be the D gene (6 bases each). V lost 1 base to trimming and J lost 8 bases, with 13 bases between them. In germline, CDR1 is SGDLS, CDR2 YYNGEE. This CDR3 has 14 residues. The DNA of the CDR3 is TGTGCCAGCAGCGTACGATACAGGGAGGATGAGCAGTTCTTC. Its translation: CASSVRYREDEQFF.

Here the CDR3 reads CASSLGPHYEQYF. The CDR3 DNA is TGTGCCAGCAGTTTAGGGCCGCACTACGAGCAGTACTTC. The chain couples TRBV6-5 to TRBJ2-7; D is undetermined. Trimming removed 4 bases at V and 3 bases at J, with 10 bases between. The CDR3 totals 13 residues. Germline V lookup: CDR1 MNHEY, CDR2 SVGAGI.

The gene calls are TRBV19 and TRBJ1-5, with D unresolved. CDR3 size: 16 residues. Germline V gene data show CDR1 as LNHDA and CDR2 as SQIVND (reference sequence). Trimming stripped 7 bases from V and 1 base from J, with 17 bases between. The DNA of the CDR3 is TGTGCCAGTAATATCCCGGTAGCGGCGAGCAATCAGCCCCAGCATTTT. It codes for CASNIPVAASNQPQHF.

The chain carries TRBV15 and TRBJ2-7, with TRBD2 matching 8 bases. The CDR3 is 15 amino acids. With V trimmed by 0 bases and J by 4 bases, 5 bases remained unmatched. Germline lookup yields CDR1 LNHNV and CDR2 YYDKDF (reference sequence). In DNA form, the CDR3 reads TGTGCCACCAGCAGAGATCGGTTAGCGGGATACGAGCAGTACTTC. Translation: CATSRDRLAGYEQYF.